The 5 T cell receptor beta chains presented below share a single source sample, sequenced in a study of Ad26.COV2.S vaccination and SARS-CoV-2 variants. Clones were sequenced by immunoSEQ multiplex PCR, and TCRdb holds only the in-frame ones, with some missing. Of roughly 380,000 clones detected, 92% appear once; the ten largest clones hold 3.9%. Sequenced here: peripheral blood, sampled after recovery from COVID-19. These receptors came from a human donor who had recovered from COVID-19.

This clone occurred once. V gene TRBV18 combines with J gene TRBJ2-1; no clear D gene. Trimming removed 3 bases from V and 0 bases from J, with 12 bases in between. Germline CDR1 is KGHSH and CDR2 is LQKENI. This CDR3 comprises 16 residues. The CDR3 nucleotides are TGTGCCAGCTCACCCCAAATGCAGAGCTCCTACAATGAGCAGTTCTTC. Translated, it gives CASSPQMQSSYNEQFF.

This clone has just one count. The CDR3 here is CASSSRGETQYF. The CDR3 DNA sequence: TGTGCCAGCAGCTCTAGAGGCGAGACCCAGTACTTC. This chain joins TRBV3-1 (or the pseudogene TRBV3-2) and TRBJ2-5; D is unresolved. The V gene lost 5 bases and the J gene lost 5 bases, with 9 bases spanning the gap. The germline gives CDR1 LGHDT, CDR2 YNNKEL (reference sequence). This CDR3 is built from 12 residues.

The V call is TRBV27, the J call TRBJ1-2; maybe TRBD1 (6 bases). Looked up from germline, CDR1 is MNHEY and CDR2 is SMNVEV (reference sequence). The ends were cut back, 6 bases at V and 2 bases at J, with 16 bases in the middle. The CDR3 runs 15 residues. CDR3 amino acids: CASRAGDRINYGYTF. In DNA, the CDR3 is TGTGCCAGCAGGGCAGGGGACCGCATAAACTATGGCTACACCTTC.

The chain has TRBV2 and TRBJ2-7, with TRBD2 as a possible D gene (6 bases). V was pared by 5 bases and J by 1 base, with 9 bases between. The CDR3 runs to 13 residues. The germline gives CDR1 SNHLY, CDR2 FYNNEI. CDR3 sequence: CASSPGLSYEQYF. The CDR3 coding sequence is TGTGCCAGCAGTCCGGGACTTTCCTACGAGCAGTACTTC.

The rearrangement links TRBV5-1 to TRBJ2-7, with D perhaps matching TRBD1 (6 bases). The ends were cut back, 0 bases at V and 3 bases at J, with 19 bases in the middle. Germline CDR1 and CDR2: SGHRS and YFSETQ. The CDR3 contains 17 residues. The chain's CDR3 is CASSLALVQGSHYEQYF. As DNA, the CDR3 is TGCGCCAGCAGCTTGGCCTTGGTACAGGGTAGTCACTACGAGCAGTACTTC.